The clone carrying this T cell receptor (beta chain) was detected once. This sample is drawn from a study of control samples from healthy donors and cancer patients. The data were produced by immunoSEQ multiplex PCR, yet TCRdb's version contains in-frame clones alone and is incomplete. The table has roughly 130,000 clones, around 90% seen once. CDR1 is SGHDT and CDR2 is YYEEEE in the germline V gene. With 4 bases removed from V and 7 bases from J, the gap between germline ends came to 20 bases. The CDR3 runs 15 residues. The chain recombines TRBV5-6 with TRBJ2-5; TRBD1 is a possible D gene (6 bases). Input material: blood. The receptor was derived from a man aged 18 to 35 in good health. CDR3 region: CASSDKTQGSATQYF. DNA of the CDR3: TGTGCCAGCAGCGACAAAACACAGGGATCGGCGACCCAGTACTTC.